This T cell receptor beta chain originates from a study of patients and donors after allogeneic stem cell transplantation. This clonotype has a count of ten or more. TCRdb independently ran MiXCR on the RT-PCR reads; one entry per CDR3 protein. The table shows fewer than 95,000 distinct CDR3 sequences, with 5% occurring only once. This clonotype was sampled from a human donor who was either an allogeneic HSCT recipient or a stem cell or donor lymphocyte infusion donor (not recorded which). It is not recorded whose cells these are; they may come from a transplant donor. What was sequenced was blood, either unsorted or a sorted T cell fraction (not recorded which).

CDR3 sequence: CASSSRREPATEAFF. The CDR3, as DNA: TGTGCCAGCAGCTCGAGGCGGGAGCCGGCCACTGAAGCTTTCTTT. V usage is TRBV7-8 and J usage is TRBJ1-1; D gene uncertain. V lost 4 bases to trimming and J lost 4 bases, with 16 bases between them. CDR3 size: 15 residues. The V gene's germline CDR1 is SGHVS and CDR2 FQNEAQ.